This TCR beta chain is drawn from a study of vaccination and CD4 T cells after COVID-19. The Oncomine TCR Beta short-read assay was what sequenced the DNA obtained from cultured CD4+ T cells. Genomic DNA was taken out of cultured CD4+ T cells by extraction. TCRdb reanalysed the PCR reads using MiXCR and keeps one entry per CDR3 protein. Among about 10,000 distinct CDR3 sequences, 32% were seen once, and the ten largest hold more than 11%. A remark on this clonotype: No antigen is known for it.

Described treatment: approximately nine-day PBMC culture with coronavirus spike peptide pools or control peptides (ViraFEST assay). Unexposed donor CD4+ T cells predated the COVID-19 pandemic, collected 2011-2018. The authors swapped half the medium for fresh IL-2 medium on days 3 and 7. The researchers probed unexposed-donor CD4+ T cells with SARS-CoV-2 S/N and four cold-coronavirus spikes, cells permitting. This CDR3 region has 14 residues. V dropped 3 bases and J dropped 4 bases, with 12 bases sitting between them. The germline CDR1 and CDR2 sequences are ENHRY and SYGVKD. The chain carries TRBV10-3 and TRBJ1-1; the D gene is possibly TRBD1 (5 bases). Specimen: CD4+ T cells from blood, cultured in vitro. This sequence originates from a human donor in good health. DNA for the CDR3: TGTGCCATCAGTGACAGGGTCGGCGGCACTGAAGCTTTCTTT. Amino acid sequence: CAISDRVGGTEAFF.